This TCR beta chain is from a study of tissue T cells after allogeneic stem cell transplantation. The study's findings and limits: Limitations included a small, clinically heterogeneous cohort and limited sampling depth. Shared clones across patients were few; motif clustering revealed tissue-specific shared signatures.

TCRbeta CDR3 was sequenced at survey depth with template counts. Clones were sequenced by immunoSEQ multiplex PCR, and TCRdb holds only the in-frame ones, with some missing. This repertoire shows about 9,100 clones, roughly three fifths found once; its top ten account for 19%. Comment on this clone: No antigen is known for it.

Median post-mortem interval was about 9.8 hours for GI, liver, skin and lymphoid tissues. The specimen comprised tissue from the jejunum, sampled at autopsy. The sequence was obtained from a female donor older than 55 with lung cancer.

This CDR3 reads CASSLIKRGLSDPRQQYF. CDR3 nucleotides: TGTGCCAGCAGCTTAATAAAGCGGGGGCTTAGTGACCCCCGGCAGCAGTACTTC. The V and J genes are TRBV21-1 and TRBJ2-7; the table calls TRBD2, which could not be checked here. TRBV21-1 corresponds to a pseudogene. The CDR3 consists of 18 residues.